This T cell receptor beta chain was profiled in a study of blood T cells in healthy people across ages. PCR was performed a second time for about 6 to 12 cycles using a sample-barcoded 5' primer and a J-beta primer mix. TCRdb reanalysed the 5' RACE reads using MiXCR and keeps one entry per CDR3 protein. The sample contains 600,000 to 900,000 distinct CDR3 sequences, 20% to 30% of which appear only once. The CDR3 loop spans 17 amino acids. The V segment lost 4 bases and the J segment 1 base; nucleotides outside the gene matches: 11. This clonotype was seen a handful of times. The sample was also linked to a second study, of T cells of mothers and their children. That study adds: For related and unrelated pairs alike, thymic selection shapes TCR recombination output similarly.

Sequencing was performed on blood. The clonotype comes from a boy younger than 18 in good health. The J gene is TRBJ2-5, the V gene TRBV12-3 or TRBV12-4; 8 bases are a match to TRBD2. CDR3 sequence (DNA): TGTGCCAGCAGTTCCTCTTTGAGCGGGGGAACCCAAGAGACCCAGTACTTC. Translation gives CASSSSLSGGTQETQYF.